These 17 T cell receptor beta chains came from one sample sequenced in a study of CD8+ T cells in alopecia areata. RNA extraction and reverse transcription yielded cDNA as sequencing template. Method: immunoSEQ multiplex PCR; TCRdb's copy keeps in-frame clones and lacks some. The table has approximately 170,000 clones, approximately 57% seen once. Noted treatment: oral pan-JAK inhibitor, 5-10 mg twice daily. The sample consisted of CD4+ T cells sorted from blood, taken at week 24, from a patient treated with tofacitinib. The receptor source for this set is a human donor with alopecia areata.

The chain joins TRBV6-1 to TRBJ2-3; 8 nucleotides align to TRBD2. Germline V gene lookup returns CDR1 MNHNS and CDR2 SASEGT. This CDR3 has 15 residues. With V trimmed by 4 bases and J by 1 base, 4 bases remained unmatched. The CDR3 region has the DNA TGTGCCAGCAGTGGTCTAGCGGGTGGCACAGATACGCAGTATTTT. Residues: CASSGLAGGTDTQYF.

The V call is TRBV6-5, the J call TRBJ1-5; a weak D match, TRBD1 (5 bases). V lost 3 bases, J lost 3 bases, and 12 bases lay in between. This CDR3 has 15 amino acids. CDR1 is MNHEY, CDR2 SVGAGI, per germline. DNA of the CDR3: TGTGCCAGCAGTTATCGGGGAGGGGTCAATCAGCCCCAGCATTTT. Protein product: CASSYRGGVNQPQHF.

This clone appeared a few times. Other DNA sequences of this sample code for an identical CDR3. V and J are TRBV29-1 and TRBJ1-1; D not resolved. CDR3 length: 13 residues. Per the germline V gene, CDR1 is SQVTM and CDR2 is ANQGSEA. Trimming removed 1 base from V and 0 bases from J, with 6 bases in between. The CDR3, as DNA: TGCAGCGTTGAAGGGCGGATGAACACTGAAGCTTTCTTT. It encodes CSVEGRMNTEAFF.

This clone has only a few counts. The chain couples TRBV29-1 to TRBJ1-4, with D possibly matching TRBD1 (5 bases). Germline CDR1 is SQVTM and CDR2 is ANQGSEA. Trimming stripped 6 bases from V and 7 bases from J, with 18 bases between. This CDR3 is built from 14 residues. For the CDR3, the DNA is TGCAGCGTCGCCGCCACAGGAGTGGGTGAAAAACTGTTTTTT. Translated: CSVAATGVGEKLFF.

The rearrangement uses TRBV29-1 and TRBJ2-5; tentative D call: TRBD1 (5 bases). Per the germline V gene, CDR1 is SQVTM and CDR2 is ANQGSEA. V lost 8 bases, J lost 2 bases, and 12 bases lay in between. The CDR3 runs to 12 residues. The CDR3 protein is CSTGALQETQYF. The DNA of the CDR3 is TGCAGCACTGGGGCACTTCAAGAGACCCAGTACTTC.

The table lists this clone with a count of one. The V call is TRBV27, the J call TRBJ1-4, with 10 positions matching TRBD1. This CDR3 comprises 15 residues. V was pared by 1 base and J by 7 bases, with 3 bases of the junction left unmatched. The germline CDR1 and CDR2 sequences are MNHEY and SMNVEV (reference sequence). The CDR3 bases are TGTGCCAGCAGTTTATTCGGGACAGGGGCTGAAAAACTGTTTTTT. Protein product: CASSLFGTGAEKLFF.

This sequence joins TRBV29-1 and TRBJ1-5, with D maybe TRBD1 (6 bases). V was shortened by 7 bases and J by 6 bases, with 16 bases between the two germline ends. Per the germline V gene, CDR1 is SQVTM and CDR2 is ANQGSEA. CDR3 size: 13 residues. CDR3 coding DNA: TGCAGCGCCGCGGTAGGGGGGAGTCAGCCCCAGCATTTT. This translates into CSAAVGGSQPQHF.

This clone was seen a single time. The rearrangement uses TRBV10-3 and TRBJ1-1; no reliable D call. CDR3 size: 12 residues. V shed 10 bases and J shed 0 bases, with 9 bases lying between them. Germline V gene sequence: CDR1 ENHRY, CDR2 SYGVKD. CDR3 protein: CASRILNTEAFF. The CDR3 DNA follows: TGTGCCAGCAGGATATTGAACACTGAAGCTTTCTTT.

The chain carries TRBV29-1 and TRBJ1-2, with 8 bases matching TRBD1. Germline loops: CDR1 SQVTM, CDR2 ANQGSEA. The trim removed 7 bases at V and 4 bases at J, leaving 5 bases unmatched. The CDR3 consists of 12 residues. The CDR3 DNA reads TGCAGCGCCGGACAGGGCGGCTATGGCTACACCTTC. It is translated as CSAGQGGYGYTF.

The genes are TRBV30 and TRBJ1-5, with D perhaps TRBD1 (5 bases). Germline CDR1 is GTSNPN and CDR2 is SVGIG (reference sequence). The CDR3 consists of 16 residues. The V end lost 2 bases, the J end lost 4 bases, and 18 bases lay between the germline ends. CDR3 nucleotide sequence: TGTGCCTGGAGTTTAGCTGGAGGGACGGAAAATCAGCCCCAGCATTTT. Its protein product is CAWSLAGGTENQPQHF.

This sequence joins TRBV25-1 and TRBJ2-1; unclear D gene. The CDR3 consists of 15 residues. Germline CDR1 MGHDK, CDR2 SYGVNS. Trimming took off 2 bases at V and 4 bases at J, with 12 bases between the two ends. This chain's CDR3 is CASSEPAGVYNEQFF. DNA of the CDR3: TGTGCCAGCAGTGAACCCGCAGGAGTTTACAATGAGCAGTTCTTC.

The rearrangement uses TRBV21-1 and TRBJ2-6. TRBV21-1 has pseudogene status. This CDR3 is built from 17 residues. The DNA for the CDR3 is TGTGCCAGCAGGCCTCGTGTGGGGTACTCTGGGGCCAACGTCCTGACTTTC. Its protein product is CASRPRVGYSGANVLTF.

V is TRBV10-3 and J is TRBJ1-1, with TRBD1 matching 10 bases. After removal of 8 bases from V and 3 bases from J, the junction contained 9 bases not matched to a gene. The CDR3 spans 15 residues. In germline, CDR1 is ENHRY, CDR2 SYGVKD. Here the CDR3 reads CAIGTGANGYTEAFF. CDR3 nucleotide sequence: TGTGCCATCGGGACAGGGGCAAACGGTTACACTGAAGCTTTCTTT.

The V call is TRBV2, the J call TRBJ2-3, with unresolved D. The germline CDR1 and CDR2 sequences are SNHLY and FYNNEI. Deletions cut 2 bases from V and 0 bases from J, with 6 bases between. The CDR3 has 14 residues. The CDR3 bases are TGTGCCAGCAGTGAACACACAAGCACAGATACGCAGTATTTT. Translated: CASSEHTSTDTQYF.

The genes are TRBV7-8 and TRBJ2-7; D perhaps matches TRBD2 (8 bases). V dropped 5 bases and J dropped 0 bases, with 17 bases sitting between them. Germline values: CDR1 SGHVS, CDR2 FQNEAQ. The CDR3 loop spans 16 amino acids. CDR3 coding DNA: TGTGCCAGCAGCCCCCGGGAGGGGGCAAGCTCCTACGAGCAGTACTTC. This sequence encodes CASSPREGASSYEQYF. Combining the CDR3 with reference TRBV7-8 and TRBJ2-7 gives the whole variable domain GAGVSQSPRYKVAKRGQDVALRCDPISGHVSLFWYQQALGQGPEFLTYFQNEAQLDKSGLPSDRFFAERPEGSVSTLKIQRTQQEDSAVYLCASSPREGASSYEQYFGPGTRLTVT.

This chain uses TRBV6-1 with TRBJ1-6; D remains unclear. Germline lookup yields CDR1 MNHNS and CDR2 SASEGT. There are 13 residues in the CDR3. V was pared by 2 bases and J by 11 bases, with 10 bases between. Here the CDR3 reads CASSEREFTPLHF. The CDR3 DNA sequence: TGTGCCAGCAGTGAAAGGGAATTCACACCCCTCCACTTT.

This clone showed up just once. The chain carries TRBV5-1 and TRBJ1-2, with D hard to call. The V gene lost 0 bases and the J gene lost 3 bases, with 6 bases spanning the gap. The CDR3 runs to 13 residues. Germline V lookup: CDR1 SGHRS, CDR2 YFSETQ. CDR3 sequence (DNA): TGCGCCAGCAGCTTGGGTTCGGACTATGGCTACACCTTC. Amino acids: CASSLGSDYGYTF. Filled out from reference TRBV5-1 and TRBJ1-2, the complete variable domain reads KAGVTQTPRYLIKTRGQQVTLSCSPISGHRSVSWYQQTPGQGLQFLFEYFSETQRNKGNFPGRFSGRQFSNSRSEMNVSTLELGDSALYLCASSLGSDYGYTFGSGTRLTVV.